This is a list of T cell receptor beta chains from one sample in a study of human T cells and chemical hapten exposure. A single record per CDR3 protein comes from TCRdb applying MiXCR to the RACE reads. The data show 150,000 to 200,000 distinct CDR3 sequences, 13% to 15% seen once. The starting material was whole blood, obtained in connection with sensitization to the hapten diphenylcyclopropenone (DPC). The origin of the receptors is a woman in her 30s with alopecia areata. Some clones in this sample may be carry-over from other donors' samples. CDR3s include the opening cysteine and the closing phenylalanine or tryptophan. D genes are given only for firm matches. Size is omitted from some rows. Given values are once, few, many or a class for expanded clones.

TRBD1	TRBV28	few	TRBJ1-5	CASSLPGGRGNQPQHF	TGTGCCAGCAGTTTACCCGGCGGCAGGGGGAATCAGCCCCAGCATTTT
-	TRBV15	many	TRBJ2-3	CATSELDTQYF	TGTGCCACCAGCGAGTTAGATACGCAGTATTTT
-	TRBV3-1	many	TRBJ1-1	CASSQDYQGEAFF	TGTGCCAGCAGCCAAGATTACCAGGGTGAAGCTTTCTTT
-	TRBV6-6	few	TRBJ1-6	CASSYPKSPLHF	TGTGCCAGCAGTTATCCTAAATCACCCCTCCACTTT
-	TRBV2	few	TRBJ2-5	CASRGPETQYF	TGTGCCAGCAGGGGTCCGGAGACCCAGTACTTC
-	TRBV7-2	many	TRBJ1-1	CASSPLTEAFF	TGTGCCAGCAGCCCACTTACTGAAGCTTTCTTT
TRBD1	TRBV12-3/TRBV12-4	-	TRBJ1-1	CASSTRKTGDLEAFF	TGTGCCAGCAGTACACGAAAAACAGGGGACCTTGAAGCTTTCTTT
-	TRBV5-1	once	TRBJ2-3	CASSFGQRLTTDTQYF	TGCGCCAGCAGCTTTGGACAACGCCTCACCACAGATACGCAGTATTTT
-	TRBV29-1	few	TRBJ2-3	CSVEPTASTDTQYF	TGCAGCGTTGAGCCGACAGCTTCCACAGATACGCAGTATTTT
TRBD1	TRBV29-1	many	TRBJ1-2	CSVSSTGDYGYTF	TGCAGCGTTTCCTCGACAGGGGACTATGGCTACACCTTC
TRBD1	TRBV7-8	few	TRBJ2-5	CASSTRGQGKETQYF	TGTGCCAGCAGCACCAGGGGGCAGGGGAAAGAGACCCAGTACTTC
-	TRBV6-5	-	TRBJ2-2	CASRRGGTGELFF	TGTGCCAGCAGACGAGGAGGAACCGGGGAGCTGTTTTTT
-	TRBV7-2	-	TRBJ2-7	CASSLKNEQYF	TGTGCCAGCAGCTTAAAGAACGAGCAGTACTTC
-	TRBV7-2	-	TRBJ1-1	CASSPSIVNTEAFF	TGTGCCAGCAGCCCAAGTATCGTGAACACTGAAGCTTTCTTT
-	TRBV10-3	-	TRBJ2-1	CAIMSDSYNKQFF	TGTGCCATCATGAGTGATTCCTACAATAAGCAGTTCTTC
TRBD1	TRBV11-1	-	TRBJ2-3	CASSFNDRGNLAGTDTQYF	TGTGCCAGCAGCTTCAACGACAGGGGTAATCTCGCGGGCACAGATACGCAGTATTTT
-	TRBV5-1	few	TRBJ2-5	CASSLGARTELTETQYF	TGCGCCAGCAGCTTGGGGGCTAGGACAGAATTAACAGAGACCCAGTACTTC
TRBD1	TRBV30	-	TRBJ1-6	CAWNRQGSYNSPLHF	TGTGCCTGGAACAGACAGGGATCCTATAATTCACCCCTCCACTTT
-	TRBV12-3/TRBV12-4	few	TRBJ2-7	CASSLSRYEQYF	TGTGCCAGCAGTTTGTCGCGCTACGAGCAGTACTTC
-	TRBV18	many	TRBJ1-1	CASSQHRLLDTEAFF	TGTGCCAGCTCTCAGCATCGCTTATTGGACACTGAAGCTTTCTTT
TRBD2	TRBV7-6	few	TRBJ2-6	CASSLTGTSGSRSGANVLTF	TGTGCCAGCAGCTTAACCGGGACTAGCGGGAGTCGGTCTGGGGCCAACGTCCTGACTTTC
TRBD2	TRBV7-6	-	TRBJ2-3	CASSLLAGGETDTQYF	TGTGCCAGCAGCTTACTAGCGGGGGGCGAAACAGATACGCAGTATTTT
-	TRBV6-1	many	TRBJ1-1	CASGSKGSNTEAFF	TGTGCCAGCGGCTCCAAGGGGAGTAACACTGAAGCTTTCTTT
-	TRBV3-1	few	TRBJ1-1	CASSQEGLQAFF	TGTGCCAGCAGCCAAGAGGGACTTCAAGCTTTCTTT
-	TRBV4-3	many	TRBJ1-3	CASSQDVAGFSGNTIYF	TGCGCCAGCAGCCAAGATGTAGCAGGGTTCTCTGGAAACACCATATATTTT
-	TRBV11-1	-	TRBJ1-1	CASSLGRPIEAFF	TGTGCCAGCAGCTTAGGGAGGCCTATTGAAGCTTTCTTT
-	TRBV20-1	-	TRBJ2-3	CSARSGVSTDTQYF	TGCAGTGCTAGGTCTGGAGTTAGCACAGATACGCAGTATTTT
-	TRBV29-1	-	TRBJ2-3	CSARPSQLSQYF	TGCAGCGCTCGGCCGTCGCAACTATCGCAGTATTTT
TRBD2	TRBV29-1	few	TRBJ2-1	CSVGGLAGEYEQFF	TGCAGCGTTGGGGGACTAGCGGGAGAGTATGAGCAGTTCTTC
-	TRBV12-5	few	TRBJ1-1	CASGSRGAEAFF	TGTGCTAGTGGTTCTAGAGGCGCTGAAGCTTTCTTT
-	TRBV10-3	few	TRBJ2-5	CAISELASQETQYF	TGTGCCATCAGTGAACTCGCTTCCCAAGAGACCCAGTACTTC
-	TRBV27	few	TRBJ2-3	CASSLGQGPSTDTQYF	TGTGCCAGCAGTTTAGGGCAGGGCCCTAGCACAGATACGCAGTATTTT
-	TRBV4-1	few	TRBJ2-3	CASSSLFTDTQYF	TGCGCCAGCAGCAGTCTGTTCACAGATACGCAGTATTTT
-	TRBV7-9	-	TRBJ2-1	CASSPINEQFF	TGTGCCAGCAGCCCGATCAATGAGCAGTTCTTC
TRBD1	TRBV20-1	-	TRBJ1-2	CSAGLPGQPNYGYTF	TGCAGTGCTGGCCTCCCGGGACAGCCTAACTATGGCTACACCTTC
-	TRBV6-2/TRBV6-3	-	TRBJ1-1	CASTRGSIMNTEAFF	TGTGCCAGCACCCGCGGCAGCATCATGAACACTGAAGCTTTCTTT
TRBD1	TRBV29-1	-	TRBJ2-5	CSVTTGGQETQYF	TGCAGCGTAACCACAGGGGGCCAAGAGACCCAGTACTTC
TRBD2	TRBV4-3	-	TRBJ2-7	CASSPGLAGYEQYF	TGCGCCAGCAGCCCGGGACTAGCGGGGTACGAGCAGTACTTC
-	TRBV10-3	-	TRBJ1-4	CAISSPSSEKLFF	TGTGCCATCAGCTCGCCTTCCTCTGAAAAACTGTTTTTT
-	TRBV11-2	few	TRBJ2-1	CASSFWLQEYGGEQFF	TGTGCCAGCAGCTTTTGGTTACAGGAGTATGGTGGTGAGCAGTTCTTC
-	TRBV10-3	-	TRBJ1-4	CAISDGGANEKLFF	TGTGCCATCAGTGACGGAGGGGCTAATGAAAAACTGTTTTTT
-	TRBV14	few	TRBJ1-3	CASSHGGQSLRAGNTIYF	TGTGCCAGCAGCCACGGGGGCCAGAGCCTCAGGGCTGGAAACACCATATATTTT
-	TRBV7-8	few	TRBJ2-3	CASSRGGLSRGTDTQYF	TGTGCCAGCAGCCGTGGGGGGTTATCCAGGGGCACAGATACGCAGTATTTT
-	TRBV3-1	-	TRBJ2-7	CASSHAFEQYF	TGTGCCAGCAGCCACGCGTTCGAGCAGTACTTC
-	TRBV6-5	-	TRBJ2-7	CASSYSRPELSYEQYF	TGTGCCAGCAGTTACTCGCGGCCGGAGCTCTCCTACGAGCAGTACTTC
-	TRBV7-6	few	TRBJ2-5	CASSLGLLEETQYF	TGTGCCAGCAGCTTAGGGCTTCTCGAAGAGACCCAGTACTTC